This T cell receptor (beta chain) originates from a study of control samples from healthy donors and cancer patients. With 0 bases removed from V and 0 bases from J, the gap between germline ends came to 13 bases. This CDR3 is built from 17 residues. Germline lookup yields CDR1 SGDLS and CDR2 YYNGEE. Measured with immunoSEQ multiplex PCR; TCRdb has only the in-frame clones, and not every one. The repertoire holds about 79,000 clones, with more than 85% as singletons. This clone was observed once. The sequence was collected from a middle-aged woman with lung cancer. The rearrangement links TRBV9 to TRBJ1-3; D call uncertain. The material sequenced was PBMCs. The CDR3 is CASSVDFYSLSGNTIYF. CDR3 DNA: TGTGCCAGCAGCGTAGACTTTTACAGCCTCTCTGGAAACACCATATATTTT.